This T cell receptor (beta chain) was sequenced in a study of T cell repertoires in cytomegalovirus infection. Looking at the study overall: Public TCR beta signatures marked donors with CMV infection and the matching HLA.

This clonotype was seen ten or more times. Antigen unknown. Looked up from germline, CDR1 is MNHEY and CDR2 is SVGEGT. Trimming pared 0 bases from V and 5 bases from J, leaving 19 bases between. CDR3 length: 17 residues. Study-wide points: Summed frequency of shared TCR beta families picked out CMV carriers who also had the relevant HLA. Across the ex vivo response, the dominant clonotypes were HLA-C-restricted CMV-specific TCR beta clonotypes.

TCRdb ran MiXCR on the reads and lists one entry per CDR3 protein. The repertoire holds approximately 270,000 distinct CDR3 sequences, with less than 25% as singletons. The sequencing here drew on cultured PBMCs, taken from culture after CMV antigen stimulation. This TCR was sampled from a human donor in good health (CMV status not recorded). Some clones in this sample may be carry-over from other donors' samples. V usage is TRBV6-2 or TRBV6-3 and J usage is TRBJ2-5, with a possible D match to TRBD2 (6 bases). CDR3 protein: CASSYSVAEPGGETQYF. Here the CDR3 DNA reads TGTGCCAGCAGTTACTCCGTAGCGGAACCTGGGGGGGAGACCCAGTACTTC.